The entry below describes one TCR beta chain. Its antigen is still unknown. This sample was taken from a study of T cell responses to AZD1222 COVID-19 vaccine. Regarding the study as a whole: White British people made up most donors, females outnumbered males, and clonal diversity was possibly underestimated.

The method was immunoSEQ multiplex PCR; TCRdb's version includes in-frame clones alone and lacks a portion of them. The table shows 90,000 to 150,000 clones, with about nine tenths occurring only once. The ends were cut back, 0 bases at V and 7 bases at J, with 10 bases in the middle. This CDR3 is 13 amino acids long. The germline gives CDR1 SGDLS, CDR2 YYNGEE. The specimen comprised peripheral blood, sampled 28 days after the second AZD1222 dose. This receptor was identified in an adult who received the AZD1222 COVID-19 vaccine. The gene calls are TRBV9 and TRBJ1-2; perhaps TRBD1 as D (5 bases). CDR3 protein: CASSVGQSGGYTF. CDR3 bases: TGTGCCAGCAGCGTAGGACAGTCCGGTGGCTACACCTTC. The variable domain in full, completed from reference TRBV9 and TRBJ1-2, reads DSGVTQTPKHLITATGQRVTLRCSPRSGDLSVYWYQQSLDQGLQFLIQYYNGEERAKGNILERFSAQQFPDLHSELNLSSLELGDSALYFCASSVGQSGGYTFGSGTRLTVV.